Presented here are 11 T cell receptor beta chains from one specimen sequenced in a study of spatial heterogeneity in lung cancer. The study's findings and limits: Counts that tracked tumor mutation counts were those of expanded intratumoral alpha and beta TCRs.

These receptors' antigens are unknown. Time point of the sample: sample taken at primary tumor resection. TCRdb reprocessed the 5' RACE reads with MiXCR, giving one entry per CDR3 protein. Of 9,700 or so distinct CDR3 sequences in the sample, more than 5% were seen once. Specimen: lung tumor tissue, collected at surgery. The receptors shown here come from a male donor with early-stage non-small cell lung cancer.

By proportion, this clonotype is medium-sized (0.01 to 0.1%). This chain uses TRBV10-3 with TRBJ1-6; D is possibly TRBD1 (5 bases). This CDR3 region has 12 residues. Trimming took 3 bases from V and 11 from J, leaving 8 bases between them. Germline CDR1 is ENHRY and CDR2 is SYGVKD. For the CDR3, the DNA is TGTGCCATCAGTGAACCAGGGACACCCCTCCACTTT. It translates to CAISEPGTPLHF.

This clonotype was picked up many times. The rearrangement uses TRBV28 and TRBJ2-3, with 10 bases matching TRBD2. Germline-derived CDR1 and CDR2 are MDHEN and SYDVKM. The CDR3 extends over 16 amino acids. J lost 8 bases, V lost 3 bases, and 11 bases had no gene match. CDR3: CASSFRLAGDGGTQYF. For the CDR3, the DNA is TGTGCCAGCAGTTTCAGGCTAGCGGGGGATGGAGGTACGCAGTATTTT.

This clonotype appeared many times. V usage is TRBV20-1 and J usage is TRBJ2-7; TRBD1 aligns across 7 bases. The CDR3 is 13 amino acids. CDR1 is DFQATT, CDR2 SNEGSKA, per germline (reference sequence). After removal of 6 bases from V and 2 bases from J, the junction contained 7 bases not matched to a gene. CDR3 loop: CSATGTDTYEQYF. CDR3 coding DNA: TGCAGTGCCACCGGGACAGACACCTACGAGCAGTACTTC.

This clonotype was seen a few times. The genes are TRBV7-7 and TRBJ1-4; unclear D gene. There are 15 residues in the CDR3. V lost 1 base and J lost 4, with 10 bases in between. Germline lookup yields CDR1 SSHAT and CDR2 FNYEAQ (reference sequence). The CDR3 region is CASSLGRGNNEKLFF. The CDR3 DNA follows: TGTGCCAGCAGCTTAGGTCGGGGTAATAATGAAAAACTGTTTTTT.

This clonotype was detected many times. As DNA, the CDR3 is TGTGCCAGCAGCTTCGTCAGGGGGTACGAGCAGTACTTC. This gives the protein CASSFVRGYEQYF. The chain uses TRBV7-2 and TRBJ2-7; 7 positions agree with TRBD1. This CDR3 region has 13 residues. V gave up 3 bases and J gave up 4 bases; unmatched junction bases: 3. CDR1 is SGHTA, CDR2 FQGNSA, per germline.

By sample share, this clonotype is medium-sized. The gene calls are TRBV27 and TRBJ1-6; 7 nucleotides agree with TRBD1. The V segment lost 5 bases and the J segment 2 bases; nucleotides outside the gene matches: 6. Germline lookup yields CDR1 MNHEY and CDR2 SMNVEV (reference sequence). The CDR3 contains 16 residues. CDR3 in DNA: TGTGCCAGCAGTCCGATGACAGGGCCCTATAATTCACCCCTCCACTTT. Protein product: CASSPMTGPYNSPLHF.

This clonotype was seen many times. V is TRBV7-2 and J is TRBJ2-2; either TRBD1 or TRBD2 may supply D (5 bases each). This CDR3 comprises 17 residues. V dropped 2 bases and J dropped 1 base, with 14 bases sitting between them. CDR1 SGHTA and CDR2 FQGNSA come from the germline V gene. CDR3 in amino acids: CASSLRGRNLNTGELFF. Written as DNA, the CDR3 is TGTGCCAGCAGCTTACGGGGACGGAACCTGAACACCGGGGAGCTGTTTTTT.

This clonotype was recorded at least ten times. CDR3 sequence reads: CSASSPGLAGNTGELFF. The CDR3 nucleotides read TGCAGTGCTAGTAGCCCGGGACTAGCGGGGAACACCGGGGAGCTGTTTTTT. The chain has TRBV20-1 and TRBJ2-2; 12 bases agree with TRBD2. Germline trimming cut 3 bases from V and 1 base from J; bases unmatched to any gene: 6. The CDR3 runs to 17 residues. Germline assignment: CDR1 DFQATT and CDR2 SNEGSKA (reference sequence).

This clonotype is medium-sized by share. The chain links TRBV7-3 to TRBJ2-3; perhaps TRBD1 as D (6 bases). With 4 bases removed from V and 2 bases from J, the gap between germline ends came to 10 bases. Germline CDR1 reads SGHTA; CDR2 reads FQGTGA. The CDR3 extends over 14 amino acids. CDR3 residues: CASSSRQATDTQYF. The CDR3 DNA sequence: TGTGCCAGCAGCTCCAGACAGGCCACAGATACGCAGTATTTT.

This clonotype was found many times. This chain joins TRBV27 and TRBJ1-1, with D tentatively TRBD1 (6 bases). The CDR3 is 14 residues long. Germline-derived CDR1 and CDR2 are MNHEY and SMNVEV (reference sequence). Trimming took off 6 bases at V and 4 bases at J, with 15 bases between the two ends. CDR3 protein: CASRLQGRITEAFF. CDR3 nucleotide sequence: TGTGCCAGCAGGCTGCAGGGGAGAATCACTGAAGCTTTCTTT.

This clonotype was seen ten or more times. The chain carries TRBV10-3 and TRBJ1-3; D unresolved. Per germline, CDR1 ENHRY and CDR2 SYGVKD. This CDR3 region has 15 residues. V was clipped by 2 bases and J by 1 base, with 9 bases between them. DNA for the CDR3: TGTGCCATCAGTGAGGGTTCCCTTTCTGGAAACACCATATATTTT. Translation gives CAISEGSLSGNTIYF.